Described below is a single T cell receptor (beta chain) sequence and its context. Its antigen is currently unknown. Each donor's status was that of a healthy bone marrow donor. The primer mix had 60 Vbeta and 13 Jbeta primers. Sequencing used immunoSEQ multiplex PCR; TCRdb keeps in-frame clones, though not all of them. Found here are 150,000 or so clones, 60% to 80% of them singletons; the top ten hold 9.5% to 15%. Per the germline V gene, CDR1 is WSHSY and CDR2 is SAAADI. This CDR3 is 14 amino acids long. V dropped 6 bases and J dropped 4; count of bases not matched to a gene: 6. The data stem from a study of cytomegalovirus exposure and HLA in healthy donors. As for the study in general: Among 150 million to 200 million T cells, an earlier analysis found around 100 million unique TCR beta sequences. Study-wide findings and caveats: Some highly shared sequence variants likely arose as a pipeline artifact.

The genes are TRBV10-2 and TRBJ1-5; 7 nucleotides match TRBD1. The clonotype comes from a man aged 30 to 39 in good health and CMV-seropositive. The sequenced material came from PBMCs. The DNA of the CDR3 is TGCGCCAGCAGAAAAGGGACAGAAAATCAGCCCCAGCATTTT. Amino acid sequence: CASRKGTENQPQHF.